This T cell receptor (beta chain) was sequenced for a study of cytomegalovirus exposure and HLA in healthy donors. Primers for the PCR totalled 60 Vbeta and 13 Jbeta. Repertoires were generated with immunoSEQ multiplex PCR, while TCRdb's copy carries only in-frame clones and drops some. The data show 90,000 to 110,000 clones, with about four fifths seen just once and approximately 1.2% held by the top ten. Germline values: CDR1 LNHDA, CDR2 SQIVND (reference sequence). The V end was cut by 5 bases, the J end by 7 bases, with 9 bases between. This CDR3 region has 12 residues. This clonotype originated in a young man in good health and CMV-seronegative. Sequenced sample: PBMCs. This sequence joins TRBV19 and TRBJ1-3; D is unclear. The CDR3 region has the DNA TGTGCCAGTAGTGGCACCAGGAACACCATATATTTT. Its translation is CASSGTRNTIYF.